This T cell receptor beta chain was profiled in a study of cytomegalovirus exposure and HLA in healthy donors (dated by TCRdb to 2015 to 2018). As for the study more broadly: An earlier analysis of more than 550 of the donors reported about 260 Gb of sequence data and 117 million unique TCR beta sequences obtained from 180 million or so T cells. Alongside the repertoire data, information on donor age, sex, ethnicity and CMV serostatus was compiled. Every repertoire in the discovery cohort had been generated on one and the same sequencing platform. Among over 350 genotyped donors of the cohort, an average of around 240,000 unique TCR beta nucleotide sequences were sequenced per donor, around a sixth of them non-productive. About five DR-DQ haplotypes were treated as single units for association and clustering because of strong linkage in the cohort. The number of typed donors differed by locus: about 620-640 for A, B, C, DRB1 and DQB1; approximately 540 for DQA1; some 610 for DPA1; and roughly 450 for DPB1. An early release covering roughly 600 HLA-typed donors comprised about 300 gigabases of sequencing data and around 86 million unique TCR sequences. In a later genetic analysis, genome-wide SNP genotypes for about three fifths of the roughly 670 donors were used, and that subset was treated as a discovery cohort. A later analysis re-analyzed previously published TCR beta repertoires from 500 to 700 donors and added high-resolution HLA genotyping to study TCR occurrence patterns. A separate validation cohort of approximately 120 different subjects was used in addition to the roughly 700-subject first cohort. The genetic ancestry cluster associated with self-reported Caucasian donors included about four fifths of the approximately 430 genotyped donors. An earlier analysis of nearly 600 of the donors applied high-throughput TCR beta sequencing to assess whether each TCR beta V gene segment acted as functional or pseudogenic. Rather than using new phenotypic data, the later analysis identified candidate immune exposures from TCR beta sequences and from how often those sequences occurred across donors. To predict cytomegalovirus infection status, the study combined high-throughput TCR immunosequencing, statistical association of individual TCRs with disease status, and machine learning. The study aimed to test whether signatures of past pathogen exposure could be identified by cataloging public T cell receptors. The study profiled the T cell repertoires of hundreds of subjects by immunosequencing and related them to cytomegalovirus serostatus. HLA typing included class I and class II loci at four-digit resolution. Broad study findings and their caveats: In a later analysis, HLA-associated TCR beta chains were found to be more clonally expanded and to have lower generation probabilities than equally common non-associated chains. Strong co-occurrence of HLA alleles, especially DR and DQ, made assigning TCR associations to individual alleles difficult. A further reported finding was that TCR beta sequences accurately predicted the HLA-A and HLA-B alleles for most subjects in the first cohort. Fewer than 20 rarely observed V segments, including chromosome 9 orphons, were excluded from the earlier analysis of several hundred of the donors because counts were too low. Correlated functional status among segregating V segments might reflect linkage disequilibrium, but an unknown experimental factor could not be ruled out. In vitro tests confirmed that a few of the cytomegalovirus-associated TCR beta chains recognize cytomegalovirus antigens. An earlier analysis of approximately 540 of the donors showed that most TCR beta V segments appeared in productive rearrangements either about 87% or about 30% of the time, which broadly matched IMGT annotations. The classifier was reported to diagnose cytomegalovirus status with high specificity and sensitivity in both the original cohort and the validation cohort. The sequencing pipeline was judged likely to have produced a cluster of highly shared sequence variants as a technical artifact. A later genetic analysis reported fewer N-insertions in productive TCRs among donors in an Asian-associated ancestry cluster than the 666-donor mean. The presence/absence analyses assumed that sequencing depth was roughly uniform across donors, and that assumption may not be true. V-gene and J-gene trimming of TCR beta chains was associated with a missense DCLRE1C variant in a later genetic analysis, and the association was replicated in an independent cohort. In a later analysis, TCR association rates were found to vary across HLA loci, with the most associated TCRs seen for DRB1 alleles and the fewest for HLA-C alleles. The only immune exposure information available for the cohort was CMV serostatus. Because some donors lacked HLA typing at each locus, the association tests relied only on the typed subset. Some IMGT-functional V segments, including TRBV6-2 and TRBV6-3, could not be distinguished by the 87-base-pair reads and were therefore excluded. A later analysis reported that several top co-occurrence clusters appeared linked to parvovirus B19, influenza, CMV and Epstein-Barr virus. Most CMV-associated TCR beta chains appeared to be HLA-restricted in a later analysis, and the HLA associations seemed to be driven largely by CMV exposure. Most TCR sequences were seen in very few donors, while some public TCRs were found in many individuals. A later analysis associated approximately 17,000 TCR beta sequences with specific HLA alleles at a false discovery rate of 0.05. In the study, 150 to 200 TCR beta chains were listed as associated with cytomegalovirus. In this cohort, only TCR beta chains were sequenced, and detectable features were limited by the absence of alpha or paired-chain data. The authors suggested that the approach could potentially be generalized to other disease states and immunological phenotypes.

Inclusive of the bounding cysteine and phenylalanine, the CDR3 is 15 residues long. Only the CDR3 portion is preserved as DNA: 45 bases, with reading frame beginning at the first base. V is trimmed back by 2 bases and J by 6 bases, and the junction contains 8 bases that no gene match accounts for. Taken from the germline V gene, the CDR1 and CDR2 loops are LGHNA and YSLEER. This clone appeared a few times. The antigen it binds to is not known. Base-call qualities are not available, and no considerably larger clone is one nucleotide away. The library was generated by the immunoSEQ multiplex PCR assay. For the multiplex PCR, a mixture combining 60 forward primers for TCR Vbeta segments and 13 reverse primers for TCR Jbeta segments was used. The CDR3 region of rearranged TCR beta genes was amplified from genomic DNA by a multiplex PCR assay. The Illumina HiSeq System was used to sequence the amplified TCR beta libraries as 87-base-pair reads. The published analysis was carried out like this. A later analysis counted about 80 million unique TCR beta chains across the 666 repertoires, and some 11 million of these chains were shared by at least two donors. To remove PCR and sequencing errors, raw reads were error-corrected and collapsed into unique sequences using a nearest-neighbor algorithm that merged closely related sequences. To assign V, D and J gene segments, CDR3 sequences were aligned to IMGT reference sequences. For a sequence to be retained, a match of at least six nucleotides was required to both a V gene segment and a J gene segment. Rearrangements were called productive when the CDR3 lacked stop codons and stayed in frame with V and J; all others were non-productive. Following IMGT convention, CDR3 was defined as the stretch from the second conserved V-encoded cysteine to the conserved J-encoded phenylalanine. Sequences without an unambiguous match to a single V gene segment were excluded from the earlier analysis of almost 600 of the donors. In an earlier analysis of approximately 610 of the donors, V segments were called functional above 56.7% productive rearrangements and were called segregating when the between-donor standard deviation exceeded 5%. A statistical classification framework was built to diagnose cytomegalovirus status from the catalog of TCR beta chain sequences. A later analysis assigned V and J genes by comparing TCR nucleotide sequences with IMGT/GENE-DB human TR gene sequences. The TCRdist pipeline was used in a later analysis to assign CDR3 sequences and most-parsimonious VDJ recombination scenarios. In a later analysis, each TCR beta chain was defined by its CDR3 amino acid sequence together with its V-gene family, and reads without a unique V-gene family were excluded. A later analysis removed 592 highly shared, low-generation-probability nucleotide sequences to deal with suspected cross-contamination and a sequencing artifact. In a later analysis, a clonal expansion index for each public chain was calculated from normalized within-repertoire ranks of inferred template counts. A later analysis computed generation probabilities with a VDJ recombination model fitted to out-of-frame rearrangements, and checked the results against IGoR. A later analysis scored TCR-TCR, TCR-HLA and TCR-CMV co-occurrence with hypergeometric tests, applying a repertoire-size bias correction to TCR pairs. False discovery rates were estimated in a later analysis by permuting HLA or CMV assignments 20 times. In a later analysis, co-occurring TCRs were grouped using DBSCAN, and TCRdist sequence similarity was added for clustering within HLA-allele-positive subsets. Co-occurrence clustering excluded repertoires with fewer than 30,000 or more than 120,000 public chains, plus five with anomalous nucleotide sharing. Not all clones reach the TCRdb copy of this immuneACCESS table, which keeps in-frame sequences only. Checked studies attribute under half of the gap to unresolved V genes and leave the rest unexplained. That table supplies the V and J calls and clone size; D and trimming were determined from the DNA. The sample yields 90,000 to 120,000 clones; 60% to 75% were counted once. The ten top clones hold around 9.9% of the sample.

In total, approximately 610 healthy bone marrow donors made up the cohort. At the time of sampling, all cohort members were nominally healthy, though unrecorded immune exposures were likely present. The donor tested CMV seropositive and was one of the 289 seropositive cohort members. Each donor provided a peripheral blood sample, and peripheral blood mononuclear cells were used for TCR beta sequencing. Genomic DNA was extracted from the blood cell samples with the Qiagen DNeasy Blood Extraction Kit. The chain employs TRBV4-3 and TRBJ2-3, with 7 middle bases fitting TRBD1. This clonotype originated in a man aged 35 to 55 in good health and CMV-seropositive. Sequencing was done on a sample of PBMCs. The nucleotide sequence is TGCGCCAGCAGCCAAAATGACAGGGCTTTGGATACGCAGTATTTT. Its translation is CASSQNDRALDTQYF.